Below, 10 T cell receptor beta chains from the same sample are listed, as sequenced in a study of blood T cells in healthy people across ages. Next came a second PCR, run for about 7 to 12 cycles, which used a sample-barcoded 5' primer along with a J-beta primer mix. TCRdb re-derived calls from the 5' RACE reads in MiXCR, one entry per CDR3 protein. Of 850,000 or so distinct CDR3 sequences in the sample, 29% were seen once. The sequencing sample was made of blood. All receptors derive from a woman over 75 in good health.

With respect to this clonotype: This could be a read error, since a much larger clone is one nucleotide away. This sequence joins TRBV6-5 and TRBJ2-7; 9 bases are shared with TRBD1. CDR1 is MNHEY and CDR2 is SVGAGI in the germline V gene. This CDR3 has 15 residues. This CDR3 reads CASSSPGQGLYGQYF. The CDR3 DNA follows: TGTGCCAGCAGTTCACCGGGACAGGGCTTGTACGGGCAGTACTTC.

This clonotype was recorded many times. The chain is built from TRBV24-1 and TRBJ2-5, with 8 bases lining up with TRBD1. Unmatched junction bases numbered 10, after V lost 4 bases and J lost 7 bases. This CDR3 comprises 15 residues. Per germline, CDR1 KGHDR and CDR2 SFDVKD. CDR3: CATSDPTGVGVTQYF. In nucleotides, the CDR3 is TGTGCCACCAGTGACCCGACAGGGGTCGGGGTGACCCAGTACTTC.

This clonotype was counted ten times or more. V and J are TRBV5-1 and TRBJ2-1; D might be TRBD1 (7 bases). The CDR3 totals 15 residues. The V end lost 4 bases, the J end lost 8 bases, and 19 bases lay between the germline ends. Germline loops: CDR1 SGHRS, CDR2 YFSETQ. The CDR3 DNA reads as TGCGCCAGCAGCGCCCAGGGGGGCCTCTGGGATGAGCAGTTCTTC. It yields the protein CASSAQGGLWDEQFF. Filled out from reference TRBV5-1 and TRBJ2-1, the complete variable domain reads KAGVTQTPRYLIKTRGQQVTLSCSPISGHRSVSWYQQTPGQGLQFLFEYFSETQRNKGNFPGRFSGRQFSNSRSEMNVSTLELGDSALYLCASSAQGGLWDEQFFGPGTRLTVL.

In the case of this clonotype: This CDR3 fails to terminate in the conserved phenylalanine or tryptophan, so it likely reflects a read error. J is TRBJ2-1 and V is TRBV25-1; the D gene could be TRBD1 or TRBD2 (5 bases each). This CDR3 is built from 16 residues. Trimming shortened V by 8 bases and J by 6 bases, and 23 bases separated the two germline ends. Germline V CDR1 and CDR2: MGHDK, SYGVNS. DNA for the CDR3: TGTGCCAGCGGCAAATGGGACCCCAGAAGGGGCAATGAGCAGTTCTGC. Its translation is CASGKWDPRRGNEQFC.

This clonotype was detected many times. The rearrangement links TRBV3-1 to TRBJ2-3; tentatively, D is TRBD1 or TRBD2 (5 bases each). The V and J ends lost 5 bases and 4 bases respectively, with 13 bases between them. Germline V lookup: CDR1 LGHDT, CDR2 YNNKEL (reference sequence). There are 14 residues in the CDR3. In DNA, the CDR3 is TGTGCCAGCAGCACAAGATCGGGACCAGATACGCAGTATTTT. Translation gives CASSTRSGPDTQYF.

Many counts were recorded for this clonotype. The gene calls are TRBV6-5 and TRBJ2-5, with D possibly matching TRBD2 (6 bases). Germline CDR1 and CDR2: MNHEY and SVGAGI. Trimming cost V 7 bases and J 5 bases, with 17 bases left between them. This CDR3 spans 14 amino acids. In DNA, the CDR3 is TGTGCCAGCAACCCAGGAGGGGTCGGGGAGACCCAGTACTTC. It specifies CASNPGGVGETQYF.

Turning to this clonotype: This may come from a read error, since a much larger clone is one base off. As DNA, the CDR3 is TGTGCCAGCAGTGAGAGGAGGGAGAGAAGTGAGCAGTTCTTC. This sequence encodes CASSERRERSEQFF. The chain is built from TRBV25-1 and TRBJ2-1; a possible D gene is TRBD2 (6 bases). This CDR3 comprises 14 residues. CDR1 MGHDK and CDR2 SYGVNS come from the germline V gene. Trimming took 3 bases from V and 9 from J, leaving 15 bases between them.

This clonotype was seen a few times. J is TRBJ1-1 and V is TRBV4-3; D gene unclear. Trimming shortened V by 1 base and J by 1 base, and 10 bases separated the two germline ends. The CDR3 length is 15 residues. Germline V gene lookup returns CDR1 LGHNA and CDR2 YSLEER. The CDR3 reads CASSQGGKTNTEAFF. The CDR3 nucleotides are TGCGCCAGCAGCCAAGGTGGGAAGACGAACACTGAAGCTTTCTTT.

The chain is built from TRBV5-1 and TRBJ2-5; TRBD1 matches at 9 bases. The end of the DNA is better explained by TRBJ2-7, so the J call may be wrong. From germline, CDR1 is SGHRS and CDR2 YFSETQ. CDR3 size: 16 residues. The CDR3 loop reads CASSARGTGRYHEQYF. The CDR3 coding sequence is TGCGCCAGCAGCGCACGTGGGACAGGGAGGTACCACGAGCAGTACTTC.

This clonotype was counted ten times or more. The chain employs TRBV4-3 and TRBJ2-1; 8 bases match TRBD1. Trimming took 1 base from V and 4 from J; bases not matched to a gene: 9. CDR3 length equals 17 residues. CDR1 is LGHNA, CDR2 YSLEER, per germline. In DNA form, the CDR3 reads TGCGCCAGCAGCCAAGGATTGGGGACAGGACATTACAATGAGCAGTTCTTC. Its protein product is CASSQGLGTGHYNEQFF.